This TCR beta chain was sequenced for a study of shared clonotypes between healthy human individuals. The CDR3 spans 15 residues. CDR1 SGDLS and CDR2 YYNGEE come from the germline V gene. The V gene end was trimmed by 3 bases and the J gene end by 3 bases; junction bases not matched to a gene: 3. Researchers divided each subset's genomic DNA evenly across several immunoSEQ plates. Measured with immunoSEQ multiplex PCR; TCRdb has only the in-frame clones, and not every one. Of 400,000 to 500,000 clones listed, 79% are singletons. This TCR was recovered from a woman in her thirties or forties in good health. Some clones in this sample may be carry-over from other donors' samples. Sequencing was done on a sample of PBMCs. The chain couples TRBV9 to TRBJ2-1; 10 nucleotides align to TRBD2. The CDR3 region has the DNA TGTGCCAGCAGCGAGGGACTAGCGTACTACAATGAGCAGTTCTTC. The encoded protein is CASSEGLAYYNEQFF.